These T cell receptor beta chains were read from a single sample in a study of blood T cell repertoires in COVID-19. Data came from immunoSEQ multiplex PCR; TCRdb stores just in-frame clones and leaves some out. The table records some 250,000 clones, 86% of them present only once. The sequencing input was peripheral blood. The receptors were sampled from a man aged 60-69 years with acute or convalescent COVID-19. Each CDR3 is given with its conserved first and last residue.

TRBV29-1,TRBJ2-1,CSVELGTAGSYNEQFF
TRBV7-8,TRBJ2-5,CASSFRRSQETQYF
TRBV3-1/TRBV3-2,TRBJ2-7,CATSGSTYEQYF
TRBV7-2,TRBJ1-2,CASSLIIRGGGYTF
TRBV15,TRBJ2-5,CATDSGSGTQYF
TRBV27,TRBJ2-7,CASSFGDRDPYEQYF
TRBV12-3/TRBV12-4,TRBJ1-2,CAAGGPSYGYTF
TRBV11-3,TRBJ1-2,CASSLGDLTGGYTF
TRBV10-3,TRBJ2-1,CAISAPAEYNEQFF
TRBV28,TRBJ1-5,CASSLGQGFQPQHF
TRBV5-8,TRBJ2-7,CASSVVGGWSYEQYF
TRBV7-2,TRBJ2-3,CASRSAGFGDTQYF
TRBV28,TRBJ1-1,CASSLGGNTEAFF
TRBV4-3,TRBJ1-1,CASSQDRTGAMNTEAFF
TRBV29-1,TRBJ1-2,CSARGEGATNYGYTF
TRBV11-2,TRBJ1-1,CASTKTGRDTEAFF
TRBV15,TRBJ1-6,CATTGRQGENSPLHF
TRBV7-8,TRBJ2-5,CASSAKTSEIQETQYF
TRBV7-9,TRBJ1-1,CASSLYRDSSFARETGAFF
TRBV6-6,TRBJ2-1,CASRPGLAATNEQFF
TRBV5-1,TRBJ2-2,CASSLALAGVYGTGELFF
TRBV4-2,TRBJ2-2,CASSQDGSKAGELFF
TRBV11-3,TRBJ2-7,CASSPRPGGPGEQYF
TRBV7-3,TRBJ2-3,CASSPSGRGDTQYF
TRBV2,TRBJ1-2,CASTNRGPGQDYGYTF
TRBV4-3,TRBJ2-1,CASSQDWGLWGYEQFF
TRBV7-3,TRBJ2-1,CASSLRQGYLNEQFF
TRBV5-6,TRBJ2-7,CASSFMDSRFEQYF
TRBV28,TRBJ1-6,CASSLLSTASNSPLHF
TRBV4-3,TRBJ2-5,CASSHALAGKGETQYF
TRBV7-8,TRBJ2-7,CASSLTDSYEQYF
TRBV27,TRBJ2-2,CASSLSTASFAGELFF
TRBV19,TRBJ1-4,CASSSTENEKLFF
TRBV7-5,TRBJ1-5,CARSYQRDSTQANQPQHF
TRBV6-5,TRBJ1-4,CASSYTRATNEKLFF
TRBV12-5,TRBJ2-5,CASGSLREETQYF
TRBV27,TRBJ2-3,CASSQQGPSTDTQYF
TRBV3-1/TRBV3-2,TRBJ1-4,CASSQAQTGTGLEKLFF
TRBV4-3,TRBJ1-2,CASSQDEDRWNYGYTF
TRBV28,TRBJ1-4,CASSLSGAFNEKLFF
TRBV30,TRBJ1-4,CAWSVQGIEKLFF
TRBV28,TRBJ1-4,CAIFDGLNEKLFF
TRBV27,TRBJ2-4,CASSLRPGGQNIQYF
TRBV5-1,TRBJ2-5,CASSLELMETQYF
TRBV4-3,TRBJ2-2,CASSQDRGTGVTGELFF
TRBV21-1,TRBJ2-2,CASSKALCVSLAGDTGELFF
TRBV9,TRBJ1-2,CASSAGQGVPNYGYTF
TRBV28,TRBJ2-3,CASSWDRGSTDTQYF
TRBV25-1,TRBJ1-2,CASSEWDSDIRGYTF
TRBV12-3/TRBV12-4,TRBJ1-1,CASSLGGGTGAFF
TRBV19,TRBJ1-5,CASSYRDRVSNQPQHF
TRBV20-1,TRBJ1-2,CSARGGYGYTF
TRBV12-3/TRBV12-4,TRBJ2-1,CASSPRGEQFF
TRBV27,TRBJ1-1,CASSLFRGYSTTEAFF